This TCR beta chain appears in the sequencing data of a study of early T cells in non-severe SARS-CoV-2 infection. Study outcomes and limitations: Anti-spike CD8 specificities were favored by VDJdb matching, whose results missed private and CD4 specificities.

Each cDNA molecule carried a unique molecular identifier. TCRdb analysed the 5' RACE reads with MiXCR anew, one entry per CDR3 protein. The data hold fewer than 80,000 distinct CDR3 sequences, with around 4.2% observed a single time. Germline values: CDR1 LGHDT, CDR2 YNNKEL (reference sequence). The CDR3 totals 16 residues. Trimming cost V 0 bases and J 5 bases; bases outside gene matches: 8. This clonotype was picked up many times. What it recognizes is unknown. The chain has TRBV3-1 and TRBJ2-7; 9 nucleotides line up with TRBD2. The receptor comes from an adult who was a healthcare worker with PCR-confirmed SARS-CoV-2 infection or an uninfected control (not recorded which). The donor label of this sample is uncertain. This specimen consisted of whole blood, obtained at baseline. The CDR3 here is CASSQERLAGRNEQYF. The CDR3 DNA follows: TGTGCCAGCAGCCAAGAACGGCTAGCGGGGAGGAACGAGCAGTACTTC.